This TCR beta chain was recorded in a study of OX40 agonist ivuxolimab in advanced cancers. About the study: The study enrolled dose-escalation patients with hepatocellular carcinoma, melanoma, renal cell or head and neck cancer.

Assay: immunoSEQ multiplex PCR; the TCRdb copy retains only in-frame clones and omits some. The sample has about 48,000 clones; 80% to 95% are singletons. Germline V gene sequence: CDR1 SEHNR, CDR2 FQNEAQ (reference sequence). J was trimmed by 3 bases and V by 7 bases; bases with no gene match: 13. The CDR3 runs to 16 residues. The specimen comprised CD4+ or CD8+ T cells sorted from blood, sampled in a trial of the OX40 agonist ivuxolimab. The chain employs TRBV7-9 and TRBJ1-2; 8 bases agree with TRBD1. This TCR was recovered from an adult with an advanced solid tumor such as melanoma, head and neck, liver or kidney cancer. CDR3 sequence (DNA): TGTGCCAGCAACGTCGGGGGCCCACAGGGGGACTATGGCTACACCTTC. Protein sequence: CASNVGGPQGDYGYTF.